The clone carrying this TCR beta chain was seen more than once but under ten times. This CDR3 comprises 13 residues. V gave up 5 bases and J gave up 5 bases, with 10 bases separating them. CDR1 SEHNR and CDR2 FQNEAQ come from the germline V gene (reference sequence). This entry is derived from a study of response to subunit inactivated influenza vaccine. A single record per CDR3 protein comes from TCRdb applying MiXCR to the RT-PCR reads. Of some 570,000 distinct CDR3 sequences listed, around 10% are singletons. These data also formed part of another study, on T cells expressing NK-cell markers. That source adds: UMIs accompanied the 5'RACE template switching by which TCR beta cDNA was made. Just one sequenced donor of eight was HCMV-seronegative, while seven were seropositive. The contribution of dominant NKG2C+ clonotypes to CD8+ T cells in six donors was 1.0-7.0%.

The V call is TRBV7-9, the J call TRBJ2-1; D unresolved. The TCR was taken from a man aged 50-60 years who received an inactivated influenza vaccine. This sample comprised PBMCs from blood, obtained on the day of vaccination. CDR3 sequence: CASSPGDNNEQFF. Written as DNA, the CDR3 is TGTGCCAGCAGCCCTGGGGATAACAATGAGCAGTTCTTC.